Following are 24 T cell receptor beta chains from one sample sequenced in a study of technical replicates of blood from several donors. The repertoire was sequenced with immunoSEQ multiplex PCR; TCRdb's copy has only in-frame clones and lacks some. The sample has more than 90,000 clones; under 97% are singletons. Sequencing used T cells isolated from PBMCs. Receptors were obtained from a human donor in good health.

This chain uses TRBV6-4 with TRBJ2-3, with D possibly TRBD2 on 6 matching bases. There are 15 residues in the CDR3. V gave up 5 bases and J gave up 0 bases, with 12 bases separating them. Germline loops: CDR1 MRHNA, CDR2 SNTAGT. CDR3 DNA: TGTGCCAGCAGTACCTCCGGGACTAGCACAGATACGCAGTATTTT. Residues: CASSTSGTSTDTQYF.

The gene calls are TRBV18 and TRBJ2-2; 8 nucleotides agree with TRBD1. The V gene end was trimmed by 1 base and the J gene end by 3 bases; junction bases not matched to a gene: 4. Germline V gene lookup returns CDR1 KGHSH and CDR2 LQKENI. This CDR3 has 16 residues. The CDR3 sequence is CASSPRQGPDTGELFF. The CDR3 nucleotides read TGTGCCAGCTCACCACGACAGGGGCCGGACACCGGGGAGCTGTTTTTT.

CDR3 sequence (DNA): TGTGCCAGCAGCTTAACGCTAGCGGGAGGAGGAGAGACCCAGTACTTC. Protein sequence: CASSLTLAGGGETQYF. The rearrangement uses TRBV7-7 and TRBJ2-5; 11 bases are a match to TRBD2. This CDR3 is built from 16 residues. Trimming cost V 2 bases and J 4 bases; bases outside gene matches: 6. Germline V gene sequence: CDR1 SSHAT, CDR2 FNYEAQ (reference sequence). Full variable domain (rest looked up from reference TRBV7-7 and TRBJ2-5): GAGVSQSPRYKVTKRGQDVTLRCDPISSHATLYWYQQALGQGPEFLTYFNYEAQPDKSGLPSDRFSAERPEGSISTLTIQRTEQRDSAMYRCASSLTLAGGGETQYFGPGTRLLVL.

V is TRBV6-5 and J is TRBJ1-6; 7 bases are shared with TRBD1. The CDR3 runs 14 residues. V dropped 5 bases and J dropped 10; count of bases not matched to a gene: 8. CDR1 MNHEY and CDR2 SVGAGI come from the germline V gene. The CDR3 DNA is TGTGCCAGCAGTATAGACAGGGCTCAATCACCCCTCCACTTT. Its translation is CASSIDRAQSPLHF.

This rearrangement joins TRBV28 to TRBJ2-7, with 8 nucleotides matching TRBD1. The CDR3 runs 14 residues. V trimming: 4 bases; J trimming: 5 bases; junction bases outside the gene matches: 7. Germline V gives CDR1 MDHEN, CDR2 SYDVKM. In DNA form, the CDR3 reads TGTGCCAGCAGTTCCCCCTCGGACAGGGACGAGCAGTACTTC. It codes for CASSSPSDRDEQYF.

The chain combines TRBV5-1 with TRBJ2-6; perhaps TRBD1 as D (6 bases). CDR1 and CDR2 (germline): SGHRS, YFSETQ. CDR3 length equals 19 residues. Trimming left V 4 bases short and J 0 bases short, with 20 bases between. The DNA of the CDR3 is TGCGCCAGCAGCCCAGAGTACAGGGTAGGAGGCTCTGGGGCCAACGTCCTGACTTTC. It translates to CASSPEYRVGGSGANVLTF.

The V call is TRBV7-2, the J call TRBJ2-7; 7 bases match TRBD1. CDR3 size: 14 residues. The V segment lost 5 bases and the J segment 0 bases; nucleotides outside the gene matches: 4. The germline V gene encodes CDR1 SGHTA and CDR2 FQGNSA. As DNA, the CDR3 is TGTGCCAGCAGCACCCGACAGGGCTCCTACGAGCAGTACTTC. Translating gives CASSTRQGSYEQYF. Supplemented by reference TRBV7-2 and TRBJ2-7, the full variable domain reads GAGVSQSPSNKVTEKGKDVELRCDPISGHTALYWYRQSLGQGLEFLIYFQGNSAPDKSGLPSDRFSAERTGGSVSTLTIQRTQQEDSAVYLCASSTRQGSYEQYFGPGTRLTVT.

The chain uses TRBV10-3 and TRBJ2-5, with 14 bases aligning to TRBD2. The ends lost 9 bases at V and 2 bases at J; junction bases unmatched: 5. The CDR3 totals 15 residues. CDR1 is ENHRY, CDR2 SYGVKD, per germline. CDR3 DNA: TGTGCCATTTCCGGACTAGCGGGGGGACAAGAGACCCAGTACTTC. Residues: CAISGLAGGQETQYF.

This chain connects TRBV4-1 to TRBJ2-5; the match to TRBD2 covers 11 bases. This CDR3 is 18 amino acids long. With V trimmed by 4 bases and J by 3 bases, 13 bases remained unmatched. The germline gives CDR1 MGHRA, CDR2 YSYEKL. This CDR3 is CASSPLSSGRAEEETQYF. The CDR3 DNA reads TGCGCCAGCAGCCCCCTGAGTAGCGGGAGGGCTGAAGAAGAGACCCAGTACTTC.

The chain uses TRBV4-2 and TRBJ1-2; no reliable D call. The CDR3 has 16 amino acids. V shed 0 bases and J shed 1 base, with 12 bases lying between them. In germline, CDR1 is LGHNA, CDR2 YNFKEQ. CDR3: CASSQDLIEGNYGYTF. As DNA, the CDR3 is TGTGCCAGCAGCCAAGACCTCATCGAGGGTAACTATGGCTACACCTTC.

The chain combines TRBV6-6 with TRBJ1-4; D uncertain. The germline V gene encodes CDR1 MNHNY and CDR2 SVGAGI (reference sequence). This CDR3 has 15 residues. The germline V and J ends were trimmed by 6 bases and 0 bases, with 11 bases remaining between them. The CDR3 bases are TGTGCCAGCAGATTAGGAGTTGCAACTAATGAAAAACTGTTTTTT. This translates into CASRLGVATNEKLFF.

This chain uses TRBV15 with TRBJ1-5; D ambiguous. The germline CDR1 and CDR2 sequences are LNHNV and YYDKDF (reference sequence). V gave up 0 bases and J gave up 7 bases, with 7 bases separating them. The CDR3 length is 13 residues. The CDR3 DNA follows: TGTGCCACCAGCAGAGACCCCGGGCAGCCCCAGCATTTT. It translates to CATSRDPGQPQHF.

With respect to this clone: The same CDR3 can be traced to other DNA sequences in this sample. The chain combines TRBV7-9 with TRBJ1-5; maybe TRBD1 (6 bases). Germline CDR1 and CDR2: SEHNR and FQNEAQ (reference sequence). Trimming took off 0 bases at V and 4 bases at J, with 7 bases between the two ends. CDR3 length equals 14 residues. CDR3 sequence: CASSLAGGNQPQHF. CDR3 in DNA: TGTGCCAGCAGCTTAGCAGGGGGTAATCAGCCCCAGCATTTT.

The chain couples TRBV18 to TRBJ1-1; TRBD1 is a possible D gene (5 bases). Trimming removed 3 bases at V and 5 bases at J, with 16 bases between. There are 15 residues in the CDR3. Germline CDR1 KGHSH, CDR2 LQKENI. In DNA, the CDR3 is TGTGCCAGCTCACCCTTGGCGGCCCCAGGGACTGAAGCTTTCTTT. Residues: CASSPLAAPGTEAFF.

This sequence joins TRBV18 and TRBJ2-7; TRBD1 agrees at 10 bases. Germline loops: CDR1 KGHSH, CDR2 LQKENI. This CDR3 comprises 15 residues. J lost 3 bases, V lost 3 bases, and 5 bases had no gene match. CDR3: CASSPGRDRGYEQYF. In DNA, the CDR3 is TGTGCCAGCTCACCTGGTCGGGACAGGGGCTACGAGCAGTACTTC. Full variable domain (remainder filled in from reference TRBV18 and TRBJ2-7): NAGVMQNPRHLVRRRGQEARLRCSPMKGHSHVYWYRQLPEEGLKFMVYLQKENIIDESGMPKERFSAEFPKEGPSILRIQQVVRGDSAAYFCASSPGRDRGYEQYFGPGTRLTVT.

This chain links TRBV9 with TRBJ1-2; D ambiguous. The CDR3 runs to 14 residues. The germline V gene has CDR1 SGDLS and CDR2 YYNGEE. Trimming stripped 6 bases from V and 4 bases from J, with 16 bases between. CDR3 bases: TGTGCCAGCACCCCCGGAGTACTTTCCTATGGCTACACCTTC. Amino acids: CASTPGVLSYGYTF.

This chain joins TRBV4-1 and TRBJ2-7; 14 bases match TRBD2. Germline V gives CDR1 MGHRA, CDR2 YSYEKL. Trimming at V came to 4 bases and at J to 9 bases, leaving 11 bases not matched to a gene. The CDR3 loop spans 16 amino acids. The CDR3 DNA sequence: TGCGCCAGCAGCCCACTTGGGACTAGCGGGGGACTACGGCAGTACTTC. Translating it yields CASSPLGTSGGLRQYF.

The chain carries TRBV4-2 and TRBJ1-3, with 8 bases identical to TRBD1. Trimming cost V 0 bases and J 0 bases; bases outside gene matches: 1. The CDR3 totals 16 residues. Germline V gives CDR1 LGHNA, CDR2 YNFKEQ. In nucleotides, the CDR3 is TGTGCCAGCAGCCAAGACAGGGGGCCCTCTGGAAACACCATATATTTT. Protein sequence: CASSQDRGPSGNTIYF.

This rearrangement joins TRBV7-8 to TRBJ2-2; no reliable D call. V was cut by 4 bases and J by 3 bases, with 15 bases left in between. The CDR3 covers 16 residues. From germline, CDR1 is SGHVS and CDR2 FQNEAQ. Here the CDR3 DNA reads TGTGCCAGCAGCTCAGACTTAGACTTAGACACCGGGGAGCTGTTTTTT. Protein product: CASSSDLDLDTGELFF.

This rearrangement joins TRBV19 to TRBJ1-1, with D possibly TRBD1 on 5 matching bases. CDR1 and CDR2 from the germline V gene are LNHDA and SQIVND (reference sequence). V lost 7 bases and J 3 bases, leaving 15 bases between the germline ends. The CDR3 covers 14 residues. CDR3 nucleotides: TGTGCCAGTACCATAGTGGTAGGGGACACTGAAGCTTTCTTT. Amino acids: CASTIVVGDTEAFF. Drawing the rest from reference TRBV19 and TRBJ1-1, the complete variable domain is DGGITQSPKYLFRKEGQNVTLSCEQNLNHDAMYWYRQDPGQGLRLIYYSQIVNDFQKGDIAEGYSVSREKKESFPLTVTSAQKNPTAFYLCASTIVVGDTEAFFGQGTRLTVV.

This clone has only one observation. CDR3 residues: CASSTASGSSYEQYF. CDR3 bases: TGCGCCAGCAGCACGGCTAGCGGTAGTTCCTACGAGCAGTACTTC. The V call is TRBV5-1, the J call TRBJ2-7; TRBD2 matches 7 bases. The CDR3 consists of 15 residues. Germline CDR1 reads SGHRS; CDR2 reads YFSETQ. J was trimmed by 1 base and V by 4 bases; bases with no gene match: 8.

V is TRBV6-4 and J is TRBJ1-1; maybe TRBD1 (6 bases). With 8 bases removed from V and 7 bases from J, the gap between germline ends came to 17 bases. Germline values: CDR1 MRHNA, CDR2 SNTAGT. The CDR3 loop spans 13 amino acids. CDR3 nucleotide sequence: TGTGCCAGCTTTAAACAGGGAATAGTTGAAGCTTTCTTT. Protein product: CASFKQGIVEAFF.

The gene calls are TRBV5-1 and TRBJ2-7, with 7 nucleotides matching TRBD1. CDR1 SGHRS and CDR2 YFSETQ come from the germline V gene. The CDR3 has 12 amino acids. V shed 0 bases and J 8 bases; nucleotides not matched to a gene: 2. The CDR3 sequence is CASSLGGGQQYF. CDR3 nucleotides: TGCGCCAGCAGCTTGGGAGGGGGCCAGCAGTACTTC.

The chain is built from TRBV27 and TRBJ2-5; 10 nucleotides line up with TRBD1. Germline loops: CDR1 MNHEY, CDR2 SMNVEV (reference sequence). This CDR3 is 15 amino acids long. V lost 4 bases to trimming and J lost 4 bases; unmatched junction nucleotides: 6. Here the CDR3 reads CASSWGQGFTETQYF. The CDR3 DNA follows: TGTGCCAGCAGTTGGGGACAGGGGTTTACAGAGACCCAGTACTTC.